The TCR beta chain under discussion was sequenced for a study of Ad26.COV2.S vaccination and SARS-CoV-2 variants. Study context: Ad26.COV2.S arm of COV1001 included the donor. Once, or twice with 56 days between doses, Ad26.COV2.S was given intramuscularly. Study-level points and caveats: Breadth of non-spike TCRs did not differ between vaccinees and placebo recipients.

V lost 3 bases to trimming and J lost 0 bases; unmatched junction nucleotides: 2. CDR3 size: 16 residues. Germline V CDR1 and CDR2: SGHTA, FQGTGA. TCRdb's table, derived via immunoSEQ multiplex PCR, lists solely in-frame clones and lacks some. Of approximately 250,000 clones listed, approximately 88% are singletons. The treatment was: about 20 received Ad26.COV2.S at low or high dose, single or two shots; about five received placebo; per-sample allocation not given. Samples analyzed were those drawn on day 63 after the first vaccine or placebo injection. It was Wuhan-strain SARS-CoV-2 spike that the Ad26 vaccine vector expressed. For this clone: The target antigen is unknown.

V gene TRBV7-3 combines with J gene TRBJ2-2; 9 bases agree with TRBD1. The material sequenced was peripheral blood, taken in a trial of Ad26.COV2.S vaccine versus placebo. The clonotype was recovered from a person between 18 and 65 years old who received the Ad26.COV2.S COVID-19 vaccine or a placebo. The DNA of the CDR3 is TGTGCCAGCAGCTTTCGACAGGGGGCGAACACCGGGGAGCTGTTTTTT. Its protein product is CASSFRQGANTGELFF.